The 15 T cell receptor beta chains listed next were all sequenced from one sample in a study of beta chain features in type 1 diabetes. What was sequenced were expressed TCRB transcripts, since all of the isolated RNA had been reverse transcribed. Sequencing used immunoSEQ multiplex PCR; TCRdb keeps in-frame clones, though not all of them. The repertoire includes about 620,000 clones, roughly 16% of them detected once, and roughly 0.098% sits in the top ten. Sequenced input: naive CD4+ T cells from blood. The origin of the receptors is a man in his late teens or twenties in good health.

The chain carries TRBV5-8 and TRBJ2-3, with TRBD2 identical over 10 bases. Germline assignment: CDR1 SGHTS and CDR2 YDEGEE. V lost 10 bases to trimming and J lost 8 bases; unmatched junction nucleotides: 10. CDR3 length: 13 amino acids. Here the CDR3 reads CASRLAGVGTQYF. The CDR3 DNA reads TGTGCCTCCCGGCTAGCGGGGGTTGGTACGCAGTATTTT.

This clone turned up a few times. This chain connects TRBV4-2 to TRBJ2-1; D unresolved. Germline CDR1 LGHNA, CDR2 YNFKEQ. The CDR3 spans 18 residues. Trimming cost V 2 bases and J 0 bases, with 17 bases left between them. The CDR3: CASSQTVLSRSSYNEQFF. DNA for the CDR3: TGTGCCAGCAGCCAAACGGTACTGTCACGAAGCTCCTACAATGAGCAGTTCTTC.

The rearrangement links TRBV29-1 to TRBJ2-7; D might be TRBD2 (6 bases). The germline V and J ends were trimmed by 7 bases and 3 bases, with 16 bases remaining between them. The length of the CDR3 is 13 residues. The germline V gene has CDR1 SQVTM and CDR2 ANQGSEA. For the CDR3, the DNA is TGCAGCGCTCGAGAGGGACTCCTCTACGAGCAGTACTTC. It yields the protein CSAREGLLYEQYF.

The chain carries TRBV29-1 and TRBJ2-1; 7 bases are shared with TRBD1. V lost 7 bases, J lost 0 bases, and 6 bases stayed unmatched. CDR3 length: 14 amino acids. Germline V gene data show CDR1 as SQVTM and CDR2 as ANQGSEA. The CDR3 sequence: CSARQGSSYNEQFF. The CDR3 DNA follows: TGCAGCGCCAGACAGGGTAGCTCCTACAATGAGCAGTTCTTC.

The chain employs TRBV7-2 and TRBJ1-5; 9 positions agree with TRBD1. Germline V lookup: CDR1 SGHTA, CDR2 FQGNSA. This CDR3 comprises 15 residues. Losses at the gene ends were 3 bases for V and 7 bases for J; bases not matched to a gene: 7. The CDR3: CASSFGGTGFQPQHF. In DNA form, the CDR3 reads TGTGCCAGCAGCTTTGGAGGGACAGGGTTCCAGCCCCAGCATTTT.

This clone was recorded a few times. The chain carries TRBV7-2 and TRBJ2-3, with D perhaps TRBD1 (5 bases). The CDR3 has 15 amino acids. Trimming removed 1 base at V and 4 bases at J, with 12 bases between. Germline V CDR1 and CDR2: SGHTA, FQGNSA. The chain's CDR3 is CASSLGQGRSDTQYF. Written as DNA, the CDR3 is TGTGCCAGCAGCTTAGGTCAGGGCAGGTCAGATACGCAGTATTTT.

The chain is built from TRBV5-1 and TRBJ2-7, with D perhaps matching TRBD1 (5 bases). The germline gives CDR1 SGHRS, CDR2 YFSETQ. Deletions cut 0 bases from V and 0 bases from J, with 13 bases between. The CDR3 totals 16 residues. The CDR3 DNA is TGCGCCAGCAGCTTGGGTACAGGTAGCCTCTCCTACGAGCAGTACTTC. Its translation: CASSLGTGSLSYEQYF.

The rearrangement uses TRBV18 and TRBJ1-5; D is undetermined. Trimming shortened V by 2 bases and J by 0 bases, and 14 bases separated the two germline ends. Germline CDR1 is KGHSH and CDR2 is LQKENI. This CDR3 is 17 amino acids long. CDR3 DNA sequence: TGTGCCAGCTCACCAGGATTTGCGGGTTATAGCAATCAGCCCCAGCATTTT. This codes for CASSPGFAGYSNQPQHF.

V is TRBV5-4 and J is TRBJ2-3; 8 bases fit TRBD1. CDR1 and CDR2 from the germline V gene are SGHNT and YYREEE (reference sequence). This CDR3 is 17 amino acids long. V shed 0 bases, J shed 4 bases, and the junction held 10 bases outside the gene matches. The CDR3 loop is CASSLGFWTGYPDTQYF. The CDR3 region has the DNA TGTGCCAGCAGCTTGGGTTTTTGGACAGGGTATCCAGATACGCAGTATTTT.

A few counts support this clone. J is TRBJ2-6 and V is TRBV18; 7 positions match TRBD1. The germline gives CDR1 KGHSH, CDR2 LQKENI. J was trimmed by 4 bases and V by 6 bases; bases with no gene match: 9. The CDR3 is made up of 16 amino acids. The CDR3 coding sequence is TGTGCCAGCTCGCCCTTTACAGGGGCCGGGGCCAACGTCCTGACTTTC. It specifies CASSPFTGAGANVLTF.

This clone was counted between two and nine times. This rearrangement joins TRBV19 to TRBJ1-2; D unresolved. Germline CDR1 reads LNHDA; CDR2 reads SQIVND (reference sequence). CDR3 length: 15 amino acids. Trimming took 6 bases from V and 3 from J, leaving 17 bases between them. The CDR3 is CASSVGVGPDYGYTF. The CDR3, as DNA: TGTGCCAGTAGCGTCGGGGTAGGACCGGACTATGGCTACACCTTC.

In this sample, this clone turned up a few times. V and J are TRBV9 and TRBJ1-1; a possible D gene is TRBD1 (6 bases). V lost 0 bases and J 1 base, leaving 16 bases between the germline ends. Germline-derived CDR1 and CDR2 are SGDLS and YYNGEE. This CDR3 has 17 amino acids. The CDR3 DNA sequence: TGTGCCAGCAGCGTAGCAGGGAGGATAGGGGGGAACACTGAAGCTTTCTTT. This translates into CASSVAGRIGGNTEAFF.

The V and J genes are TRBV27 and TRBJ1-4, with 9 nucleotides matching TRBD1. The CDR3 length is 15 residues. J was trimmed by 7 bases and V by 2 bases; bases with no gene match: 5. The V gene's germline CDR1 is MNHEY and CDR2 SMNVEV (reference sequence). CDR3 nucleotide sequence: TGTGCCAGCAGTTTAACCCCGGGACAGGGTGAAAAACTGTTTTTT. It codes for CASSLTPGQGEKLFF.

This clone appeared a few times. CDR3 residues: CASSLTPTGPNTGELFF. The DNA for the CDR3 is TGTGCCAGCAGCTTAACCCCGACAGGGCCGAACACCGGGGAGCTGTTTTTT. The rearrangement joins TRBV7-3 to TRBJ2-2, with 7 positions matching TRBD1. Germline V gene data show CDR1 as SGHTA and CDR2 as FQGTGA. The length of the CDR3 is 17 residues. J lost 0 bases, V lost 0 bases, and 4 bases had no gene match.

V gene TRBV10-3 combines with J gene TRBJ1-5; D is perhaps TRBD1 (6 bases). The V end was cut by 0 bases, the J end by 6 bases, with 9 bases between. The germline V gene has CDR1 ENHRY and CDR2 SYGVKD. This CDR3 contains 14 residues. The CDR3 is CAISESGGPQPQHF. The CDR3 DNA sequence: TGTGCCATCAGTGAGTCAGGGGGGCCTCAGCCCCAGCATTTT.